The 28 T cell receptor beta chains reported below all come from one sample, sequenced in a study of blood T cell repertoires in COVID-19. The table came from immunoSEQ multiplex PCR; TCRdb's copy has only in-frame clones and leaves some out. In the table there are some 320,000 clones, under 90% of which are singletons. The sequencing input was PBMCs or T cells enriched from blood (not recorded which). The source is a man between 60 and 75 years old who had recovered from COVID-19.

The V call is TRBV5-1, the J call TRBJ2-7; 8 bases line up with TRBD1. CDR1 and CDR2 from the germline V gene are SGHRS and YFSETQ. The trim removed 3 bases at V and 2 bases at J, leaving 7 bases unmatched. The CDR3 is 15 residues long. The CDR3 sequence is CASSSPTGAAYEQYF. CDR3 DNA sequence: TGCGCCAGCAGCTCCCCGACAGGGGCCGCCTACGAGCAGTACTTC.

The chain combines TRBV10-3 with TRBJ1-6, with 9 bases lining up with TRBD1. After removal of 7 bases from V and 8 bases from J, the junction contained 9 bases not matched to a gene. Germline V lookup: CDR1 ENHRY, CDR2 SYGVKD. This CDR3 is built from 15 residues. The CDR3 DNA reads TGTGCCATCAAATCGGAGGGACAGGGCTATTCACCCCTCCACTTT. Translated, it gives CAIKSEGQGYSPLHF.

This sequence joins TRBV15 and TRBJ1-5; possible D gene TRBD1, 6 bases. This CDR3 is built from 15 residues. Germline V CDR1 and CDR2: LNHNV, YYDKDF (reference sequence). Trimming took off 4 bases at V and 0 bases at J, with 10 bases between the two ends. The CDR3: CATSTEGVSNQPQHF. Here the CDR3 DNA reads TGTGCCACCAGCACCGAGGGGGTTAGCAATCAGCCCCAGCATTTT.

This rearrangement joins TRBV28 to TRBJ2-1, with 7 bases that match TRBD1. The CDR3 has 16 residues. Germline trimming cut 2 bases from V and 2 bases from J; bases unmatched to any gene: 6. CDR1 and CDR2 (germline): MDHEN, SYDVKM. The CDR3 region has the DNA TGTGCCAGCAGTTTAGTGTCAGGGGGAACCTACAATGAGCAGTTCTTC. This encodes CASSLVSGGTYNEQFF. Complete variable domain (other parts from reference TRBV28 and TRBJ2-1): DVKVTQSSRYLVKRTGEKVFLECVQDMDHENMFWYRQDPGLGLRLIYFSYDVKMKEKGDIPEGYSVSREKKERFSLILESASTNQTSMYLCASSLVSGGTYNEQFFGPGTRLTVL.

The J gene is TRBJ1-2, the V gene TRBV5-1; D uncertain. V shed 6 bases and J shed 5 bases, with 8 bases lying between them. There are 11 residues in the CDR3. Germline V gene lookup returns CDR1 SGHRS and CDR2 YFSETQ. CDR3 nucleotides: TGCGCCAGCATATTAGTGTATGGCTACACCTTC. This gives the protein CASILVYGYTF.

The CDR3 loop is CASSFGSGGFNYGYTF. The CDR3 DNA follows: TGTGCCAGCAGCTTCGGGTCAGGAGGATTTAACTATGGCTACACCTTC. J is TRBJ1-2 and V is TRBV11-2; no firm D call. This CDR3 has 16 amino acids. The V and J ends lost 3 bases and 1 base respectively, with 15 bases between them. CDR1 SGHAT and CDR2 FQNNGV come from the germline V gene.

V gene TRBV11-2 combines with J gene TRBJ2-7; TRBD1 might be the D (5 bases). The CDR3 is 14 amino acids. Trimming shortened V by 3 bases and J by 5 bases, and 14 bases separated the two germline ends. In germline, CDR1 is SGHAT, CDR2 FQNNGV. Here the CDR3 reads CASSLGRTVHEQYF. CDR3 nucleotides: TGTGCCAGCAGCTTGGGGCGGACGGTGCACGAGCAGTACTTC.

The chain uses TRBV5-1 and TRBJ1-1; D perhaps matches TRBD1 (6 bases). Germline V gives CDR1 SGHRS, CDR2 YFSETQ. V gave up 2 bases and J gave up 2 bases, with 13 bases separating them. The CDR3 is made up of 15 amino acids. CDR3 residues: CASSFAGALNTEAFF. CDR3 nucleotides: TGCGCCAGCAGCTTTGCGGGGGCGCTTAACACTGAAGCTTTCTTT.

The V and J genes are TRBV28 and TRBJ2-7, with a possible D match to TRBD2 (5 bases). This CDR3 region has 11 residues. Trimming pared 6 bases from V and 4 bases from J, leaving 7 bases between. CDR1 is MDHEN, CDR2 SYDVKM, per germline. The CDR3 DNA sequence: TGTGCCAGCAGAAGAGGGTACGAGCAGTACTTC. Translation gives CASRRGYEQYF.

This clone appeared a single time. The V and J genes are TRBV28 and TRBJ2-3; perhaps TRBD2 as D (5 bases). The CDR3 extends over 15 amino acids. Germline-derived CDR1 and CDR2 are MDHEN and SYDVKM. V lost 10 bases, J lost 6 bases, and 23 bases lay in between. CDR3 in amino acids: CATQGRGSDLDTQYF. CDR3 nucleotide sequence: TGTGCCACCCAAGGCCGGGGATCTGACCTTGATACGCAGTATTTT.

The rearrangement links TRBV5-8 to TRBJ2-5; D gene unclear. With 3 bases removed from V and 5 bases from J, the gap between germline ends came to 8 bases. Germline V gene lookup returns CDR1 SGHTS and CDR2 YDEGEE. This CDR3 comprises 12 residues. CDR3 nucleotide sequence: TGTGCCAGCAGCTCCCCCCCGGAGACCCAGTACTTC. It is translated as CASSSPPETQYF.

This sequence joins TRBV6-5 and TRBJ2-4; the D gene is possibly TRBD1 (7 bases). Germline CDR1 reads MNHEY; CDR2 reads SVGAGI. The length of the CDR3 is 13 residues. V gave up 0 bases and J gave up 10 bases, with 10 bases separating them. DNA for the CDR3: TGTGCCAGCAGTTACTCGGCAGGGGGGATTCAGTACTTC. This translates into CASSYSAGGIQYF.

This chain connects TRBV2 to TRBJ1-6, with a tentative D call TRBD1 (6 bases). Germline V lookup: CDR1 SNHLY, CDR2 FYNNEI. The V and J ends lost 5 bases and 12 bases respectively, with 20 bases between them. The CDR3 sequence is 15 residues long. CDR3 sequence (DNA): TGTGCCAGCAGTTTACAGGGCGACCTGACGGGACCCCTCCACTTT. Its translation is CASSLQGDLTGPLHF. Full variable domain (remainder filled in from reference TRBV2 and TRBJ1-6): EPEVTQTPSHQVTQMGQEVILRCVPISNHLYFYWYRQILGQKVEFLVSFYNNEISEKSEIFDDQFSVERPDGSNFTLKIRSTKLEDSAMYFCASSLQGDLTGPLHFGNGTRLTVT.

This chain joins TRBV4-2 and TRBJ2-7; 12 bases fit TRBD2. J lost 4 bases, V lost 1 base, and 5 bases had no gene match. This CDR3 has 16 residues. Germline CDR1 and CDR2: LGHNA and YNFKEQ. CDR3 sequence: CASSQVETSGGYEQYF. CDR3 coding DNA: TGTGCCAGCAGCCAAGTTGAGACTAGCGGGGGATACGAGCAGTACTTC.

The chain carries TRBV5-1 and TRBJ2-2; the D gene is possibly TRBD1 (6 bases). Germline V gives CDR1 SGHRS, CDR2 YFSETQ. The CDR3 is 14 amino acids. With 0 bases removed from V and 4 bases from J, the gap between germline ends came to 7 bases. The CDR3 DNA reads as TGCGCCAGCAGCTTGGGAGGGGGCACCGGGGAGCTGTTTTTT. Its protein is CASSLGGGTGELFF.

This chain connects TRBV10-2 to TRBJ1-6, with 8 bases identical to TRBD1. Germline-derived CDR1 and CDR2 are WSHSY and SAAADI. J lost 7 bases, V lost 1 base, and 0 bases had no gene match. This CDR3 has 14 residues. CDR3 protein: CASSEWTGNSPLHF. CDR3 DNA: TGCGCCAGCAGTGAGTGGACAGGGAATTCACCCCTCCACTTT.

The rearrangement links TRBV7-9 to TRBJ1-1; perhaps TRBD1 as D (5 bases). Germline V gives CDR1 SEHNR, CDR2 FQNEAQ (reference sequence). V was shortened by 0 bases and J by 1 base, with 12 bases between the two germline ends. The CDR3 is made up of 16 amino acids. CDR3: CASSLAGGAANTEAFF. The CDR3, as DNA: TGTGCCAGCAGCTTAGCGGGAGGGGCAGCGAACACTGAAGCTTTCTTT.

Here the CDR3 DNA reads TGCGCCAGCAGCCTTGACACAGGGTACGTGTACGAGCAGTACTTC. Encoded protein: CASSLDTGYVYEQYF. The chain employs TRBV5-1 and TRBJ2-7; D is perhaps TRBD1 (6 bases). The CDR3 has 15 residues. The germline V gene encodes CDR1 SGHRS and CDR2 YFSETQ. Deletions cut 4 bases from V and 4 bases from J, with 18 bases between.

V and J are TRBV7-3 and TRBJ2-1; 7 bases fit TRBD2. Trimming cost V 4 bases and J 5 bases; bases outside gene matches: 2. This CDR3 comprises 13 residues. Germline CDR1 reads SGHTA; CDR2 reads FQGTGA. Here the CDR3 reads CASSSRGDNEQFF. The CDR3 DNA follows: TGTGCCAGCAGCTCACGGGGGGACAATGAGCAGTTCTTC.

The V gene is TRBV5-4, the J gene TRBJ2-1; the match to TRBD1 covers 7 bases. V shed 3 bases and J 6 bases; nucleotides not matched to a gene: 6. This CDR3 contains 14 residues. Per germline, CDR1 SGHNT and CDR2 YYREEE (reference sequence). The CDR3 here is CASSSLGGINEQFF. DNA for the CDR3: TGTGCCAGCAGCTCACTAGGGGGCATCAATGAGCAGTTCTTC.

This clone was observed a few times. This chain joins TRBV7-2 and TRBJ2-1; 7 nucleotides line up with TRBD2. The CDR3 has 15 residues. Germline lookup yields CDR1 SGHTA and CDR2 FQGNSA. J lost 2 bases, V lost 5 bases, and 6 bases had no gene match. The CDR3 nucleotides are TGTGCCAGCAGCAATGGGCGGGAGACCTACAATGAGCAGTTCTTC. Translation: CASSNGRETYNEQFF.

The CDR3 loop reads CASSPRLTSGPPYEQYF. In DNA, the CDR3 is TGTGCCAGCAGCCCGCGGCTGACTAGCGGGCCCCCCTACGAGCAGTACTTC. The chain is built from TRBV3-1 (or the pseudogene TRBV3-2) and TRBJ2-7; 10 bases line up with TRBD2. Trimming removed 4 bases from V and 2 bases from J; junction bases left unmatched: 11. The germline gives CDR1 LGHDT, CDR2 YNNKEL (reference sequence). The CDR3 contains 17 residues.

The V gene is TRBV14, the J gene TRBJ2-1; D not certain. The CDR3 has 15 amino acids. Germline V gene data show CDR1 as SGHDN and CDR2 as FVKESK. Trimming took off 1 base at V and 6 bases at J, with 13 bases between the two ends. For the CDR3, the DNA is TGTGCCAGCAGCCAAGTCCTCAGAATAATCAATGAGCAGTTCTTC. Encoded protein: CASSQVLRIINEQFF.

This chain joins TRBV30 and TRBJ2-5; D remains ambiguous. Trimming took 5 bases from V and 4 from J, leaving 11 bases between them. The CDR3 has 12 amino acids. Germline values: CDR1 GTSNPN, CDR2 SVGIG (reference sequence). In nucleotides, the CDR3 is TGTGCCTGGGGACCCTCGGGAGAGACCCAGTACTTC. Translation: CAWGPSGETQYF.

This clone was seen a few times. The chain has TRBV19 and TRBJ1-2; D is possibly TRBD1 (6 bases). Trimming pared 6 bases from V and 1 base from J, leaving 12 bases between. Germline lookup yields CDR1 LNHDA and CDR2 SQIVND (reference sequence). This CDR3 has 14 residues. The CDR3 region is CASRTGRGNYGYTF. The CDR3 nucleotides read TGTGCCAGTAGGACCGGCAGGGGTAACTATGGCTACACCTTC. The full variable domain, with the rest looked up from reference TRBV19 and TRBJ1-2, is DGGITQSPKYLFRKEGQNVTLSCEQNLNHDAMYWYRQDPGQGLRLIYYSQIVNDFQKGDIAEGYSVSREKKESFPLTVTSAQKNPTAFYLCASRTGRGNYGYTFGSGTRLTVV.

V and J are TRBV6-5 and TRBJ1-2, with D hard to call. Trimming took off 5 bases at V and 4 bases at J, with 11 bases between the two ends. The CDR3 is 13 residues long. Germline V gene lookup returns CDR1 MNHEY and CDR2 SVGAGI. CDR3 sequence (DNA): TGTGCCAGCAGTAGAGACGGAGGCTATGGCTACACCTTC. This sequence encodes CASSRDGGYGYTF.

V gene TRBV6-2 or TRBV6-3 combines with J gene TRBJ2-7, with D perhaps matching TRBD1 (5 bases). The germline V gene encodes CDR1 MNHEY and CDR2 SVGEGT. The V end lost 6 bases, the J end lost 4 bases, and 13 bases lay between the germline ends. This CDR3 region has 13 residues. CDR3 sequence: CASSITGVYEQYF. The CDR3 DNA reads as TGTGCCAGCAGCATAACAGGAGTATACGAGCAGTACTTC.

CDR3 in DNA: TGTGCCAGCAGTCTTCGGGACAGGGGGCCGACCGAGCAGTACTTC. The encoded protein is CASSLRDRGPTEQYF. The chain carries TRBV7-9 and TRBJ2-7; 12 nucleotides agree with TRBD1. This CDR3 spans 15 amino acids. The germline V gene has CDR1 SEHNR and CDR2 FQNEAQ (reference sequence). V dropped 6 bases and J dropped 6; count of bases not matched to a gene: 9.